The 20 T cell receptor beta chains below all came from one sample that was sequenced in a study of T-cell reconstitution after alpha-beta-depleted transplantation in children (TCRdb year 2016). The library was made by PCR. The sequencing machine was an Illumina HiSeq 2500. TCR libraries were prepared with molecular barcoding, using unique molecular identifiers to normalize TCRbeta repertoire quantification. Through fastp at Q25 and MiXCR, TCRdb rebuilt clones from the public reads, retaining in-frame beta chains. Each entry is one CDR3 protein sequence, shown with its most common DNA and genes. The sample includes about 98,000 distinct CDR3 sequences, with around 5.9% observed a single time. The ten largest clonotypes hold 5.5% to 7% of the sample. The meaning of the sample's time point label: day 60 (about 2 months) after transplantation. Reading the label with the study, this specimen's treatment or condition is: allogeneic hematopoietic cell transplantation with graft depleted of TCRalphabeta T cells and CD19 B cells.

This specimen was PBMCs, mostly from graft donor cells, taken 60 days after TCRalphabeta/CD19-depleted stem cell transplant. The receptors stem from a female patient aged 2 to 10 who had a stem cell transplant for Fanconi anemia, so the T cells may come from the graft donor.

This clonotype was seen many times. V usage is TRBV2 and J usage is TRBJ1-1, with D unresolved. The CDR3 has 15 residues. Germline CDR1 reads SNHLY; CDR2 reads FYNNEI. The V end lost 7 bases, the J end lost 0 bases, and 15 bases lay between the germline ends. The CDR3 DNA is TGTGCCAGCACTGCGGGTAGGGCGGTGAACACTGAAGCTTTCTTT. The encoded protein is CASTAGRAVNTEAFF.

This clonotype showed up just a few times. The CDR3 loop is CATRDFGQYF. As DNA, the CDR3 is TGTGCCACCAGGGACTTTGGGCAGTACTTC. The chain joins TRBV24-1 to TRBJ2-7; D may be TRBD2 (5 bases). The CDR3 consists of 10 residues. Trimming left V 7 bases short and J 9 bases short, with 9 bases between. The germline V gene encodes CDR1 KGHDR and CDR2 SFDVKD.

This clonotype was counted many times. This rearrangement joins TRBV12-3 or TRBV12-4 to TRBJ2-5; a weak D match, TRBD2 (6 bases). V lost 1 base and J 3 bases, leaving 12 bases between the germline ends. This CDR3 region has 15 residues. This chain's CDR3 is CASSLGGALKETQYF. For the CDR3, the DNA is TGTGCCAGCAGTTTAGGCGGGGCCTTGAAAGAGACCCAGTACTTC.

This clonotype was picked up many times. The genes are TRBV24-1 and TRBJ2-7; D uncertain. Germline V CDR1 and CDR2: KGHDR, SFDVKD. CDR3 size: 13 residues. Trimming cost V 4 bases and J 0 bases, with 6 bases left between them. Here the CDR3 reads CATSDPNSYEQYF. Written as DNA, the CDR3 is TGTGCCACCAGTGACCCGAACTCCTACGAGCAGTACTTC.

This clonotype was recorded at least ten times. The genes are TRBV7-3 and TRBJ2-1; 9 positions match TRBD1. Germline V gene data show CDR1 as SGHTA and CDR2 as FQGTGA. This CDR3 has 15 residues. Losses at the gene ends were 4 bases for V and 1 base for J; bases not matched to a gene: 2. CDR3 residues: CASSSQGASYNEQFF. Written as DNA, the CDR3 is TGTGCCAGCAGCTCACAGGGGGCTTCCTACAATGAGCAGTTCTTC.

This clonotype occurred many times. The rearrangement joins TRBV2 to TRBJ2-5; the D gene could be TRBD1 or TRBD2 (5 bases each). Germline assignment: CDR1 SNHLY and CDR2 FYNNEI. The CDR3 consists of 14 residues. V was trimmed by 2 bases and J by 5 bases, leaving 12 bases between them. The chain's CDR3 is CASSENGWGETQYF. CDR3 bases: TGTGCCAGCAGTGAAAATGGATGGGGGGAGACCCAGTACTTC.

The chain links TRBV5-1 to TRBJ2-7; no firm D call. Trimming shortened V by 3 bases and J by 4 bases, and 17 bases separated the two germline ends. CDR1 and CDR2 from the germline V gene are SGHRS and YFSETQ. This CDR3 spans 15 amino acids. CDR3 coding DNA: TGCGCCAGCAGCTCCGGGCCCTCATCCATATACGAGCAGTACTTC. Translating gives CASSSGPSSIYEQYF.

This clonotype appeared many times. This sequence joins TRBV7-9 and TRBJ2-7, with unresolved D. CDR1 is SEHNR, CDR2 FQNEAQ, per germline (reference sequence). The V and J ends lost 3 bases and 3 bases respectively, with 9 bases between them. The CDR3 loop spans 13 amino acids. The CDR3 protein is CASSFTALYEQYF. CDR3 bases: TGTGCCAGCAGCTTCACTGCACTCTACGAGCAGTACTTC.

This clonotype was seen repeatedly, ten times or more. This chain links TRBV5-1 with TRBJ2-7; 7 nucleotides agree with TRBD2. The CDR3 is 16 amino acids. Trimming took 0 bases from V and 3 from J; bases not matched to a gene: 9. CDR1 is SGHRS, CDR2 YFSETQ, per germline. CDR3 coding DNA: TGCGCCAGCAGCTTGGTGGGCGGACTAGTCCTCTACGAGCAGTACTTC. Protein sequence: CASSLVGGLVLYEQYF. Supplemented by reference TRBV5-1 and TRBJ2-7, the full variable domain reads KAGVTQTPRYLIKTRGQQVTLSCSPISGHRSVSWYQQTPGQGLQFLFEYFSETQRNKGNFPGRFSGRQFSNSRSEMNVSTLELGDSALYLCASSLVGGLVLYEQYFGPGTRLTVT.

The rearrangement uses TRBV5-1 and TRBJ2-7; 7 bases line up with TRBD1. V was clipped by 3 bases and J by 4 bases; unmatched bases: 16. Germline values: CDR1 SGHRS, CDR2 YFSETQ. The CDR3 has 17 amino acids. CDR3 bases: TGCGCCAGCAGCTCTAAAGGTAACGCCGGCAGGGGGTACGAGCAGTACTTC. Its protein is CASSSKGNAGRGYEQYF.

This clonotype was observed a few times. This chain joins TRBV19 and TRBJ2-1; 7 nucleotides match TRBD1. The CDR3 length is 14 residues. V trimming: 5 bases; J trimming: 8 bases; junction bases outside the gene matches: 9. Germline lookup yields CDR1 LNHDA and CDR2 SQIVND (reference sequence). This chain's CDR3 is CASSPGQLRHEQFF. CDR3 DNA: TGTGCCAGTAGTCCGGGACAGCTAAGGCATGAGCAGTTCTTC.

In regard to this clonotype: Just one base apart from a much larger clone, this may be a read error. The rearrangement uses TRBV20-1 and TRBJ2-7; D call uncertain. The CDR3 is made up of 13 amino acids. The germline CDR1 and CDR2 sequences are DFQATT and SNEGSKA (reference sequence). The CDR3 loop is CRHLLLNTYEQYF. In nucleotides, the CDR3 is TGCAGGCACCTACTACTTAACACCTACGAGCAGTACTTC.

The CDR3 sequence: CASSLSGQPNTEAFF. The CDR3 nucleotides read TGTGCCAGCAGCTTATCGGGACAGCCCAACACTGAAGCTTTCTTT. This chain joins TRBV7-3 and TRBJ1-1; 7 nucleotides line up with TRBD1. The germline CDR1 and CDR2 sequences are SGHTA and FQGTGA. Trimming at V came to 2 bases and at J to 2 bases, leaving 5 bases not matched to a gene. This CDR3 spans 15 amino acids.

This clonotype was counted many times. The CDR3 spells CASSLIPQINSYEQYF. CDR3 in DNA: TGTGCCAGCAGCTTAATACCCCAGATCAACTCCTACGAGCAGTACTTC. V usage is TRBV7-9 and J usage is TRBJ2-7; D ambiguous. This CDR3 has 16 amino acids. Germline CDR1 is SEHNR and CDR2 is FQNEAQ (reference sequence). Trimming pared 2 bases from V and 0 bases from J, leaving 14 bases between.

CDR3 sequence: CASSLILETQYF. The CDR3 region has the DNA TGTGCCAGCAGCTTGATCTTGGAGACCCAGTACTTC. The rearrangement joins TRBV12-3 or TRBV12-4 to TRBJ2-5; D unresolved. The CDR3 spans 12 residues. V lost 6 bases and J 5 bases, leaving 10 bases between the germline ends.

This clonotype was found a few times. The chain uses TRBV10-1 and TRBJ2-5; possibly TRBD1 or TRBD2 for D (5 bases each). This CDR3 spans 17 amino acids. Germline-derived CDR1 and CDR2 are WNHNN and SYGVQD (reference sequence). V shed 0 bases and J shed 0 bases, with 14 bases lying between them. CDR3 loop: CASSESRGASYQETQYF. Here the CDR3 DNA reads TGCGCCAGCAGTGAGTCGAGGGGAGCATCGTACCAAGAGACCCAGTACTTC.

This clonotype showed up many times. V gene TRBV25-1 combines with J gene TRBJ2-2; TRBD2 matches 7 bases. Germline values: CDR1 MGHDK, CDR2 SYGVNS. V was clipped by 6 bases and J by 6 bases; unmatched bases: 4. CDR3 size: 13 residues. CDR3 bases: TGTGCCAGCAGAGGACTAGAACCCGGGGAGCTGTTTTTT. Its translation: CASRGLEPGELFF.

This clonotype was seen many times. The genes are TRBV5-5 and TRBJ1-6; tentative D call: TRBD1 (5 bases). V lost 2 bases, J lost 7 bases, and 13 bases lay in between. CDR1 is SGHKS, CDR2 YYEKEE, per germline (reference sequence). This CDR3 comprises 15 residues. The DNA for the CDR3 is TGTGCCAGCAGCTTCCCGGGACGGACCAATTCACCCCTCCACTTT. It specifies CASSFPGRTNSPLHF.

This clonotype showed up many times. This chain connects TRBV24-1 to TRBJ2-3; tentatively, D is TRBD1 (5 bases). Germline V gene sequence: CDR1 KGHDR, CDR2 SFDVKD. Trimming cost V 0 bases and J 1 base, with 10 bases left between them. The CDR3 contains 16 residues. Here the CDR3 DNA reads TGTGCCACCAGTGATTTGCGGCTGACAGGCACAGATACGCAGTATTTT. Amino acids: CATSDLRLTGTDTQYF.

This clonotype was observed a few times. The chain joins TRBV3-1 to TRBJ1-2; no definite D call. CDR3 length: 12 residues. Trimming removed 0 bases at V and 10 bases at J, with 9 bases between. CDR1 and CDR2 from the germline V gene are LGHDT and YNNKEL (reference sequence). CDR3 region: CASSQDRRAYTF. CDR3 bases: TGTGCCAGCAGCCAAGATCGGAGGGCCTACACCTTC.